Each of the 30 T cell receptor beta chains below was sequenced from the same sample in a study of shared clonotypes between healthy human individuals. TCRdb's copy holds only in-frame clones and misses some; the assay was immunoSEQ multiplex PCR. The profile shows about 1 million clones, around 76% of them singletons. The sequenced sample was memory CD4+ T cells sorted from blood. The sample's subset: CD45RA-negative fraction. The receptors were gathered from a man younger than 35 in good health.

This chain's CDR3 is CAIRLADTNTGELFF. The CDR3 DNA sequence: TGTGCCATCAGGTTAGCCGATACGAACACCGGGGAGCTGTTTTTT. The rearrangement uses TRBV10-3 and TRBJ2-2; D not certain. V gave up 6 bases and J gave up 0 bases, with 11 bases separating them. The CDR3 contains 15 residues. Per the germline V gene, CDR1 is ENHRY and CDR2 is SYGVKD.

DNA for the CDR3: TGTGCCAGCAGCTTGGATGGGATCGGCTATGGCTACACCTTC. Its translation: CASSLDGIGYGYTF. The chain links TRBV5-4 to TRBJ1-2, with D hard to call. The germline CDR1 and CDR2 sequences are SGHNT and YYREEE (reference sequence). This CDR3 region has 14 residues. The ends were cut back, 0 bases at V and 4 bases at J, with 10 bases in the middle.

In this sample, this clone turned up a few times. The rearrangement uses TRBV29-1 and TRBJ2-3; 7 nucleotides match TRBD2. V shed 6 bases, J shed 0 bases, and the junction held 9 bases outside the gene matches. Germline CDR1 reads SQVTM; CDR2 reads ANQGSEA. The length of the CDR3 is 15 residues. CDR3 DNA: TGCAGCGTCGAGCGGGGTTTGACTAGCACAGATACGCAGTATTTT. This translates into CSVERGLTSTDTQYF.

The chain combines TRBV23-1 with TRBJ1-1; D not certain. TRBV23-1 is an ORF; its function is uncertain. The CDR3 sequence is 15 residues long. V was trimmed by 7 bases and J by 1 base, leaving 16 bases between them. This CDR3 is CASITADPANTEAFF. The CDR3 region has the DNA TGCGCCAGCATCACGGCCGATCCTGCGAACACTGAAGCTTTCTTT.

This clone has more than one count but fewer than ten. This chain connects TRBV28 to TRBJ1-5, with D maybe TRBD1 (6 bases). CDR3 length: 15 amino acids. V lost 6 bases and J 4 bases, leaving 16 bases between the germline ends. In germline, CDR1 is MDHEN, CDR2 SYDVKM. Written as DNA, the CDR3 is TGTGCCAGCAGGGATACCGGGACATCTAATCAGCCCCAGCATTTT. Translation: CASRDTGTSNQPQHF.

The V gene is TRBV28, the J gene TRBJ2-1; the D gene is possibly TRBD1 (5 bases). Between the trimmed V and J ends, which lost 3 bases and 0 bases, there was a span of 12 bases. The CDR3 is 16 amino acids. Germline V gives CDR1 MDHEN, CDR2 SYDVKM. Here the CDR3 reads CASSFLTVRSYNEQFF. The CDR3 nucleotides read TGTGCCAGCAGTTTTTTGACAGTTCGCTCCTACAATGAGCAGTTCTTC.

The chain is built from TRBV7-9 and TRBJ2-5, with D perhaps matching TRBD1 (5 bases). The CDR3 runs 14 residues. The germline V and J ends were trimmed by 3 bases and 4 bases, with 12 bases remaining between them. From germline, CDR1 is SEHNR and CDR2 FQNEAQ (reference sequence). CDR3 nucleotide sequence: TGTGCCAGCAGCTTTGCCAAGGGGTCAGAGACCCAGTACTTC. Protein product: CASSFAKGSETQYF.

J is TRBJ1-2 and V is TRBV28; 7 nucleotides match TRBD1. Trimming took 4 bases from V and 8 from J; bases not matched to a gene: 10. This CDR3 region has 14 residues. The germline gives CDR1 MDHEN, CDR2 SYDVKM. The CDR3 is CASSSGGTARGYTF. In DNA, the CDR3 is TGTGCCAGCAGTTCTGGGGGGACAGCACGCGGCTACACCTTC.

This clone was counted only a few times. The rearrangement joins TRBV9 to TRBJ2-5; D perhaps matches TRBD2 (5 bases). V was cut by 4 bases and J by 1 base, with 20 bases left in between. The CDR3 is made up of 17 amino acids. Germline loops: CDR1 SGDLS, CDR2 YYNGEE. The CDR3: CASSPHGRAPVQETQYF. CDR3 sequence (DNA): TGTGCCAGCAGCCCACATGGGAGAGCGCCAGTCCAAGAGACCCAGTACTTC. The whole variable domain, filled in from reference TRBV9 and TRBJ2-5, reads DSGVTQTPKHLITATGQRVTLRCSPRSGDLSVYWYQQSLDQGLQFLIQYYNGEERAKGNILERFSAQQFPDLHSELNLSSLELGDSALYFCASSPHGRAPVQETQYFGPGTRLLVL.

The rearrangement links TRBV2 to TRBJ1-6, with 10 bases that match TRBD1. V lost 4 bases, J lost 7 bases, and 4 bases stayed unmatched. The CDR3 runs to 15 residues. Germline CDR1 reads SNHLY; CDR2 reads FYNNEI. In DNA form, the CDR3 reads TGTGCCAGCAGTGGAGGGACAGGGGAAAATTCACCCCTCCACTTT. Protein: CASSGGTGENSPLHF.

The chain couples TRBV21-1 to TRBJ1-2; the D call of TRBD1 is as the table states it, not checked on the DNA. TRBV21-1 is annotated as a pseudogene. This CDR3 has 16 amino acids. The CDR3 sequence is CASSATGAYLNYGYTF. Here the CDR3 DNA reads TGTGCCAGCAGCGCCACAGGGGCGTACCTAAATTATGGCTACACCTTC.

As regards this clone: Other DNA sequences from this sample encode an identical CDR3 as well. The rearrangement joins TRBV5-1 to TRBJ2-5; the D is unclear. The CDR3 is made up of 15 amino acids. CDR1 and CDR2 (germline): SGHRS, YFSETQ. Trimming cost V 0 bases and J 0 bases, with 9 bases left between them. The CDR3 loop reads CASSLALSDQETQYF. The CDR3 nucleotides are TGCGCCAGCAGCTTGGCCTTGTCAGACCAAGAGACCCAGTACTTC.

V gene TRBV7-8 combines with J gene TRBJ2-2, with D unresolved. Germline V gene lookup returns CDR1 SGHVS and CDR2 FQNEAQ. Trimming pared 7 bases from V and 1 base from J, leaving 13 bases between. This CDR3 comprises 15 residues. CDR3 in DNA: TGTGCCAGCACCCGCCTTCTGTGGAACACCGGGGAGCTGTTTTTT. Translation: CASTRLLWNTGELFF.

This clone was seen only a few times. V and J are TRBV29-1 and TRBJ2-3; D is uncertain. V lost 5 bases and J 0 bases, leaving 9 bases between the germline ends. Per germline, CDR1 SQVTM and CDR2 ANQGSEA. This CDR3 spans 13 amino acids. The CDR3: CSVYLDSTDTQYF. CDR3 bases: TGCAGCGTTTACCTCGATAGCACAGATACGCAGTATTTT.

This sequence joins TRBV5-6 and TRBJ2-7; 14 nucleotides match TRBD2. From germline, CDR1 is SGHDT and CDR2 YYEEEE. The length of the CDR3 is 16 residues. J was trimmed by 4 bases and V by 3 bases; bases with no gene match: 6. CDR3 nucleotide sequence: TGTGCCAGCAGCTCCTGGGGACTAGCGGGGGCATACGAGCAGTACTTC. This translates into CASSSWGLAGAYEQYF.

The chain couples TRBV10-1 to TRBJ1-1, with TRBD1 identical over 7 bases. CDR3 length equals 14 residues. The trim removed 3 bases at V and 2 bases at J, leaving 3 bases unmatched. Germline CDR1 WNHNN, CDR2 SYGVQD (reference sequence). CDR3 sequence: CASSDGTVNTEAFF. CDR3 DNA sequence: TGCGCCAGCAGTGACGGGACAGTTAACACTGAAGCTTTCTTT.

The gene calls are TRBV6-1 and TRBJ2-7, with D uncertain. The CDR3 has 14 residues. Germline CDR1 reads MNHNS; CDR2 reads SASEGT. Trimming removed 5 bases from V and 4 bases from J, with 15 bases in between. In nucleotides, the CDR3 is TGTGCCAGCAGTCTCCGGATCCCTTATTACGAGCAGTACTTC. This encodes CASSLRIPYYEQYF.

The chain uses TRBV23-1 and TRBJ1-5, with 10 bases fitting TRBD1. TRBV23-1 is labeled an ORF, and its function is uncertain. The CDR3 totals 16 residues. V gave up 1 base and J gave up 6 bases; unmatched junction bases: 6. The CDR3 spells CASSQFRDRGGQPQHF. The CDR3 DNA is TGCGCCAGCAGTCAATTCCGGGACAGGGGTGGTCAGCCCCAGCATTTT.

This rearrangement joins TRBV5-1 to TRBJ1-2; TRBD1 aligns across 7 bases. Germline lookup yields CDR1 SGHRS and CDR2 YFSETQ. The V segment lost 2 bases and the J segment 3 bases; nucleotides outside the gene matches: 7. This CDR3 is 15 amino acids long. CDR3 amino acids: CASSLEAGGDYGYTF. The CDR3 nucleotides are TGCGCCAGCAGCTTAGAAGCAGGGGGGGACTATGGCTACACCTTC.

This clone was counted a few times. This chain links TRBV10-2 with TRBJ2-1; a possible D gene is TRBD2 (7 bases). This CDR3 region has 16 residues. The V gene lost 4 bases and the J gene lost 4 bases, with 17 bases spanning the gap. The germline gives CDR1 WSHSY, CDR2 SAAADI. Here the CDR3 DNA reads TGCGCCAGCAGTGGGGGGGCGGGAGCGTGGTACAATGAGCAGTTCTTC. Amino acid sequence: CASSGGAGAWYNEQFF.

The V call is TRBV11-2, the J call TRBJ2-1; 10 nucleotides align to TRBD2. CDR1 and CDR2 (germline): SGHAT, FQNNGV. V dropped 1 base and J dropped 0; count of bases not matched to a gene: 0. This CDR3 has 16 amino acids. CDR3 bases: TGTGCCAGCAGCTTAGGGACTAGCGGCTCCTACAATGAGCAGTTCTTC. Its protein is CASSLGTSGSYNEQFF.

The chain employs TRBV2 and TRBJ1-5; 7 nucleotides agree with TRBD1. V lost 6 bases, J lost 7 bases, and 6 bases stayed unmatched. The CDR3 has 13 residues. Germline assignment: CDR1 SNHLY and CDR2 FYNNEI. The CDR3 DNA reads as TGTGCCAGCAGGGGGGAGGGGGCCCAGCCCCAGCATTTT. Amino acid sequence: CASRGEGAQPQHF. The full variable domain, in which reference TRBV2 and TRBJ1-5 provide the parts outside the CDR3, is EPEVTQTPSHQVTQMGQEVILRCVPISNHLYFYWYRQILGQKVEFLVSFYNNEISEKSEIFDDQFSVERPDGSNFTLKIRSTKLEDSAMYFCASRGEGAQPQHFGDGTRLSIL.

This clone was seen a few times. At the DNA level, this CDR3 is encoded by other sequences in the same sample as well. The chain combines TRBV18 with TRBJ1-1; D is undetermined. Germline V gene data show CDR1 as KGHSH and CDR2 as LQKENI. The CDR3 consists of 13 residues. Deletions cut 4 bases from V and 1 base from J, with 7 bases between. Here the CDR3 DNA reads TGTGCCAGCTCACGCGAGGGGAACACTGAAGCTTTCTTT. It encodes CASSREGNTEAFF.

J is TRBJ1-2 and V is TRBV6-1; no firm D call. V was trimmed by 8 bases and J by 0 bases, leaving 10 bases between them. The CDR3 runs 13 residues. The germline V gene encodes CDR1 MNHNS and CDR2 SASEGT. DNA for the CDR3: TGTGCCAGCTTAAACAGAACTAACTATGGCTACACCTTC. This gives the protein CASLNRTNYGYTF.

The rearrangement links TRBV7-6 to TRBJ1-2; 8 nucleotides match TRBD1. The CDR3 consists of 14 residues. CDR1 is SGHVS and CDR2 is FNYEAQ in the germline V gene. J lost 6 bases, V lost 5 bases, and 8 bases had no gene match. Here the CDR3 DNA reads TGTGCCAGCAGCCCCTATACGACAGGGGATGGCTACACCTTC. This encodes CASSPYTTGDGYTF.

Ten or more counts support this clone. The chain links TRBV4-1 to TRBJ2-4; D possibly uses TRBD1 or TRBD2 (9 bases each). V lost 3 bases and J 3 bases, leaving 24 bases between the germline ends. Germline CDR1 and CDR2: MGHRA and YSYEKL. This CDR3 comprises 19 residues. The CDR3 sequence is CASSQPGTGSGGIKNIQYF. As DNA, the CDR3 is TGCGCCAGCAGCCAGCCCGGGACAGGGAGCGGGGGGATCAAAAACATTCAGTACTTC.

This chain joins TRBV19 and TRBJ2-7; a possible D gene is TRBD2 (6 bases). The germline gives CDR1 LNHDA, CDR2 SQIVND (reference sequence). V was pared by 4 bases and J by 8 bases, with 18 bases between. This CDR3 has 14 amino acids. The CDR3 loop is CASSTSGQGGQQYF. The CDR3 region has the DNA TGTGCCAGTAGTACCTCTGGGCAGGGAGGTCAGCAGTACTTC. The full variable domain, completed using reference TRBV19 and TRBJ2-7, is DGGITQSPKYLFRKEGQNVTLSCEQNLNHDAMYWYRQDPGQGLRLIYYSQIVNDFQKGDIAEGYSVSREKKESFPLTVTSAQKNPTAFYLCASSTSGQGGQQYFGPGTRLTVT.

This chain connects TRBV2 to TRBJ2-3, with D unresolved. The CDR3 extends over 16 amino acids. Germline CDR1 reads SNHLY; CDR2 reads FYNNEI. V dropped 2 bases and J dropped 4 bases, with 16 bases sitting between them. The CDR3 nucleotides read TGTGCCAGCAGTGAAAGGCGGCTTACAGAGCCAGATACGCAGTATTTT. It codes for CASSERRLTEPDTQYF.

This clone was recorded a few times. This chain uses TRBV7-2 with TRBJ2-3; no firm D call. Germline CDR1 SGHTA, CDR2 FQGNSA. V lost 6 bases and J lost 3, with 10 bases in between. The length of the CDR3 is 13 residues. DNA of the CDR3: TGTGCCAGCAGACGGGTAGGAACAGATACGCAGTATTTT. Translating it yields CASRRVGTDTQYF.

This clone was detected a few times. This chain connects TRBV28 to TRBJ1-5, with 7 bases that match TRBD1. CDR3 size: 14 residues. J was trimmed by 7 bases and V by 7 bases; bases with no gene match: 10. The germline V gene encodes CDR1 MDHEN and CDR2 SYDVKM. CDR3 residues: CASKTGQGEQPQHF. The DNA of the CDR3 is TGTGCCAGCAAAACGGGGCAGGGGGAACAGCCCCAGCATTTT.